The 30 T cell receptor beta chains listed next were all sequenced from one sample in a study of T cell repertoires in cytomegalovirus infection. TCRdb reprocessed the reads via MiXCR and lists one record per CDR3 protein. The sample contains some 940,000 distinct CDR3 sequences, roughly a third of which appear only once. The antigens of these receptors remain unknown. The sample here was cultured CD8+ T cells from PBMCs, taken from culture after CMV antigen stimulation. The receptors come from a human donor in good health (CMV status not recorded). Some clones in this sample may be carry-over from other donors' samples.

Notes on this clonotype: A junction end diverges from the germline sequence, so it may reflect a read error. The chain recombines TRBV7-7 with TRBJ2-1; D might be TRBD1 or TRBD2, each matching 6 bases. Germline values: CDR1 SSHAT, CDR2 FNYEAQ (reference sequence). The CDR3 has 16 residues. CDR3 in amino acids: CASSLAAQGIYNEQFF. CDR3 DNA sequence: TGTGCTAGCAGCTTAGCGGCCCAGGGGATTTACAATGAGCAGTTCTTC.

This rearrangement joins TRBV27 to TRBJ1-2; possibly TRBD1 for D (5 bases). The CDR3 is 15 amino acids. The germline V and J ends were trimmed by 6 bases and 7 bases, with 21 bases remaining between them. CDR1 and CDR2 from the germline V gene are MNHEY and SMNVEV (reference sequence). CDR3 sequence reads: CASSPWDSPKSGYTF. CDR3 in DNA: TGTGCCAGCAGCCCTTGGGACTCTCCCAAGAGTGGCTACACCTTC.

The rearrangement links TRBV6-6 to TRBJ2-4; D assignment may be TRBD1 or TRBD2 (6 bases each). Between the trimmed V and J ends, which lost 7 bases and 9 bases, there was a span of 13 bases. This CDR3 has 12 amino acids. CDR1 and CDR2 from the germline V gene are MNHNY and SVGAGI (reference sequence). CDR3 DNA: TGTGCCAGCACCCTAGGGGGAGGCATTCAGTACTTC. Protein: CASTLGGGIQYF.

The V and J genes are TRBV9 and TRBJ2-3; D gene uncertain. V dropped 0 bases and J dropped 0 bases, with 8 bases sitting between them. This CDR3 contains 15 residues. The germline gives CDR1 SGDLS, CDR2 YYNGEE. CDR3 sequence reads: CASSVEASSTDTQYF. Written as DNA, the CDR3 is TGTGCCAGCAGCGTAGAAGCTTCTAGCACAGATACGCAGTATTTT. The complete variable domain, with remaining parts taken from reference TRBV9 and TRBJ2-3, reads DSGVTQTPKHLITATGQRVTLRCSPRSGDLSVYWYQQSLDQGLQFLIQYYNGEERAKGNILERFSAQQFPDLHSELNLSSLELGDSALYFCASSVEASSTDTQYFGPGTRLTVL.

The chain employs TRBV6-2 or TRBV6-3 and TRBJ2-3; 10 positions agree with TRBD2. With 2 bases clipped from V and 0 bases from J, the junction kept 5 bases outside the gene matches. CDR3 length: 17 amino acids. The germline CDR1 and CDR2 sequences are MNHEY and SVGEGT. As DNA, the CDR3 is TGTGCCAGCAGTTACCCCGGACTAGCGGCTAGCACAGATACGCAGTATTTT. Translation gives CASSYPGLAASTDTQYF.

The V call is TRBV6-1, the J call TRBJ1-5; possible D gene TRBD1, 5 bases. V shed 2 bases and J shed 2 bases, with 13 bases lying between them. Germline values: CDR1 MNHNS, CDR2 SASEGT. This CDR3 is 16 amino acids long. This CDR3 reads CASSERGIQGNQPQHF. The CDR3 region has the DNA TGTGCCAGCAGTGAACGGGGAATACAGGGCAATCAGCCCCAGCATTTT.

This rearrangement joins TRBV5-6 to TRBJ1-5; D might be TRBD1 (5 bases). The CDR3 loop spans 13 amino acids. CDR1 and CDR2 (germline): SGHDT, YYEEEE. V was shortened by 2 bases and J by 7 bases, with 10 bases between the two germline ends. CDR3 bases: TGTGCCAGCAGCTTCCGGGACCTCCAGCCCCAGCATTTT. Protein sequence: CASSFRDLQPQHF.

The sample holds a few counts of this clonotype. In DNA, the CDR3 is TGTGCCAGCAGCTCTGGACTAGCGTTAGATACGCAGTATTTT. Protein product: CASSSGLALDTQYF. This sequence joins TRBV12-3 or TRBV12-4 and TRBJ2-3; TRBD2 matches at 9 bases. J gave up 5 bases and V 6 bases, and 6 bases lay outside the gene matches. This CDR3 region has 14 residues.

A remark on this clonotype: This may arise from a read error, as a much more abundant clone is one base away. This chain connects TRBV10-3 to TRBJ2-7; 10 bases fit TRBD1. The V gene end was trimmed by 6 bases and the J gene end by 6 bases; junction bases not matched to a gene: 8. CDR1 and CDR2 (germline): ENHRY, SYGVKD. This CDR3 spans 14 amino acids. CDR3 nucleotide sequence: TGTGCCATCAGGAAAGGCGGGACAGGGGTCGAGCAGTACTTC. The encoded protein is CAIRKGGTGVEQYF.

This clonotype turned up a few times. CDR3 coding DNA: TGTGCCAGCAGCCCGAATCACGGACAGGGTGGGCCCAAAAACATTCAGTACTTC. This codes for CASSPNHGQGGPKNIQYF. The chain employs TRBV7-6 and TRBJ2-4; 8 nucleotides match TRBD1. The CDR3 consists of 18 residues. The V gene's germline CDR1 is SGHVS and CDR2 FNYEAQ. V shed 5 bases and J 2 bases; nucleotides not matched to a gene: 14.

This clonotype was picked up a small number of times. The genes are TRBV7-9 and TRBJ2-5; the D is unclear. V was cut by 5 bases and J by 0 bases, with 13 bases left in between. The germline V gene has CDR1 SEHNR and CDR2 FQNEAQ (reference sequence). The CDR3 contains 15 residues. CDR3 DNA sequence: TGTGCCAGCAGCCCCCGGCTTGATTACCAAGAGACCCAGTACTTC. Encoded protein: CASSPRLDYQETQYF.

The rearrangement links TRBV18 to TRBJ2-1; a weak D match, TRBD2 (5 bases). The CDR3 runs to 14 residues. Germline CDR1 is KGHSH and CDR2 is LQKENI. V lost 2 bases, J lost 2 bases, and 7 bases lay in between. Here the CDR3 reads CASSPEGTYNEQFF. The DNA for the CDR3 is TGTGCCAGCTCACCAGAGGGAACCTACAATGAGCAGTTCTTC.

Many counts were recorded for this clonotype. This sequence joins TRBV7-6 and TRBJ2-7; maybe TRBD1 (5 bases). CDR3 length: 14 residues. CDR1 and CDR2 from the germline V gene are SGHVS and FNYEAQ. V was cut by 0 bases and J by 7 bases, with 13 bases left in between. The DNA for the CDR3 is TGTGCCAGCAGCTTAGCAATATCCCGACAGGAGCAGTACTTC. This gives the protein CASSLAISRQEQYF.

This clonotype has just a few counts. The chain links TRBV10-3 to TRBJ2-1; 9 nucleotides align to TRBD1. With 5 bases clipped from V and 8 bases from J, the junction kept 10 bases outside the gene matches. The CDR3 runs to 15 residues. CDR1 is ENHRY and CDR2 is SYGVKD in the germline V gene. The CDR3 bases are TGTGCCATCAGTTGGACAGGGGACGATGAGGATGAGCAGTTCTTC. Its translation is CAISWTGDDEDEQFF.

The V call is TRBV5-6, the J call TRBJ1-5; D remains ambiguous. Trimming took off 4 bases at V and 11 bases at J, with 16 bases between the two ends. CDR3 length equals 13 residues. The germline V gene encodes CDR1 SGHDT and CDR2 YYEEEE. As DNA, the CDR3 is TGTGCCAGCAGCCGGGGTTCGGGAGGGACCCAGCATTTT. It encodes CASSRGSGGTQHF.

The rearrangement links TRBV2 to TRBJ1-1; unclear D gene. The length of the CDR3 is 14 residues. Germline V lookup: CDR1 SNHLY, CDR2 FYNNEI. The V and J ends lost 5 bases and 4 bases respectively, with 14 bases between them. Written as DNA, the CDR3 is TGTGCCAGCAGTCGGACCGCAATGGGCACTGAAGCTTTCTTT. Protein sequence: CASSRTAMGTEAFF.

This clonotype was seen ten or more times. The chain has TRBV7-2 and TRBJ2-5, with D possibly being TRBD1 (6 bases). CDR3 size: 16 residues. Germline V gives CDR1 SGHTA, CDR2 FQGNSA. Deletions cut 2 bases from V and 1 base from J, with 14 bases between. The CDR3, as DNA: TGTGCCAGCAGCTTACCAAGGACAGAACCCCAAGAGACCCAGTACTTC. Protein sequence: CASSLPRTEPQETQYF.

The rearrangement links TRBV28 to TRBJ2-1; weak D call: TRBD1 (6 bases). Per the germline V gene, CDR1 is MDHEN and CDR2 is SYDVKM. Trimming pared 7 bases from V and 3 bases from J, leaving 16 bases between. CDR3 length equals 15 residues. In DNA, the CDR3 is TGTGCCAGCACTCTTCAGGGGACCAGCTACAATGAGCAGTTCTTC. It yields the protein CASTLQGTSYNEQFF.

This clonotype was seen more than once but under ten times. The chain recombines TRBV5-4 with TRBJ2-1; weak D call: TRBD2 (5 bases). Germline-derived CDR1 and CDR2 are SGHNT and YYREEE (reference sequence). The ends were cut back, 4 bases at V and 0 bases at J, with 11 bases in the middle. The CDR3 sequence is 15 residues long. CDR3 residues: CASSLGDYSYNEQFF. The CDR3 DNA reads as TGTGCCAGCAGCCTGGGAGATTACTCCTACAATGAGCAGTTCTTC.

The rearrangement joins TRBV20-1 to TRBJ2-5; maybe TRBD1 (5 bases). The CDR3 covers 13 residues. Per germline, CDR1 DFQATT and CDR2 SNEGSKA (reference sequence). Trimming left V 0 bases short and J 4 bases short, with 9 bases between. For the CDR3, the DNA is TGCAGTGCTAGAGATTCCAGGGCAGAGACCCAGTACTTC. Translating gives CSARDSRAETQYF.

This chain connects TRBV7-6 to TRBJ1-1; 7 bases align to TRBD1. The V and J ends lost 5 bases and 7 bases, in that order; junction bases with no gene match: 7. Per germline, CDR1 SGHVS and CDR2 FNYEAQ. The CDR3 spans 13 residues. The CDR3 sequence: CASSAGTANEAFF. The CDR3 region has the DNA TGTGCCAGCAGCGCCGGGACAGCTAATGAAGCTTTCTTT. The whole variable domain, filled in from reference TRBV7-6 and TRBJ1-1, reads GAGVSQSPRYKVTKRGQDVALRCDPISGHVSLYWYRQALGQGPEFLTYFNYEAQQDKSGLPNDRFSAERPEGSISTLTIQRTEQRDSAMYRCASSAGTANEAFFGQGTRLTVV.

The V call is TRBV13, the J call TRBJ2-7; D not resolved. V lost 5 bases and J 3 bases, leaving 11 bases between the germline ends. The CDR3 has 13 residues. Germline V CDR1 and CDR2: PRHDT, FYEKMQ (reference sequence). The CDR3 protein is CASSPRKGYEQYF. The CDR3 DNA reads as TGTGCCAGCAGCCCGAGGAAAGGCTACGAGCAGTACTTC.

This clonotype showed up many times. The chain combines TRBV7-2 with TRBJ1-2; D may be TRBD1 (5 bases). Trimming took off 0 bases at V and 1 base at J, with 12 bases between the two ends. CDR3 length: 16 residues. Germline V gene sequence: CDR1 SGHTA, CDR2 FQGNSA. This chain's CDR3 is CASSLAVGGFNYGYTF. CDR3 sequence (DNA): TGTGCCAGCAGCTTAGCCGTGGGGGGTTTTAACTATGGCTACACCTTC. The full variable domain, with the rest looked up from reference TRBV7-2 and TRBJ1-2, is GAGVSQSPSNKVTEKGKDVELRCDPISGHTALYWYRQSLGQGLEFLIYFQGNSAPDKSGLPSDRFSAERTGGSVSTLTIQRTQQEDSAVYLCASSLAVGGFNYGYTFGSGTRLTVV.

The genes are TRBV10-3 and TRBJ1-2; TRBD1 agrees at 9 bases. CDR3 length equals 16 residues. V lost 3 bases to trimming and J lost 4 bases; unmatched junction nucleotides: 9. Germline values: CDR1 ENHRY, CDR2 SYGVKD. This CDR3 is CAISDRTGDPGYGYTF. Here the CDR3 DNA reads TGTGCCATCAGTGATCGGACAGGGGATCCGGGCTATGGCTACACCTTC.

The chain combines TRBV4-2 with TRBJ2-6, with 10 bases matching TRBD2. Germline assignment: CDR1 LGHNA and CDR2 YNFKEQ. Unmatched junction bases numbered 14, after V lost 0 bases and J lost 0 bases. The CDR3 runs to 22 residues. As DNA, the CDR3 is TGTGCCAGCAGCCAAGATTTGGGCCTAGCGGGGGCCTATCGCTCTGGGGCCAACGTCCTGACTTTC. Protein product: CASSQDLGLAGAYRSGANVLTF.

V gene TRBV4-2 combines with J gene TRBJ2-7; no clear D gene. Germline lookup yields CDR1 LGHNA and CDR2 YNFKEQ. The CDR3 has 13 residues. V shed 0 bases and J shed 3 bases, with 6 bases lying between them. The CDR3 sequence: CASSQDTSYEQYF. DNA for the CDR3: TGTGCCAGCAGCCAAGATACAAGCTACGAGCAGTACTTC.

This rearrangement joins TRBV7-9 to TRBJ2-2, with D unclear. Germline V gives CDR1 SEHNR, CDR2 FQNEAQ (reference sequence). V shed 6 bases and J shed 7 bases, with 9 bases lying between them. The CDR3 sequence is 12 residues long. Here the CDR3 reads CASRSVYGELFF. The CDR3 nucleotides read TGTGCCAGCAGGAGTGTTTACGGGGAGCTGTTTTTT.

This clonotype appeared many times. The chain joins TRBV7-2 to TRBJ2-5; 11 bases are a match to TRBD2. The germline V gene has CDR1 SGHTA and CDR2 FQGNSA. With V trimmed by 6 bases and J by 2 bases, 5 bases remained unmatched. The CDR3 contains 15 residues. The CDR3 protein is CASSYSGGVQETQYF. The CDR3 DNA reads as TGTGCCAGCAGTTATAGCGGGGGGGTTCAAGAGACCCAGTACTTC.

This chain uses TRBV7-6 with TRBJ2-3; D gene ambiguous. The V and J ends lost 2 bases and 5 bases respectively, with 5 bases between them. CDR3 length: 12 residues. Germline V gives CDR1 SGHVS, CDR2 FNYEAQ. The CDR3 DNA reads TGTGCCAGCAGCTTACCGCAAGATACGCAGTATTTT. Translating it yields CASSLPQDTQYF.

The table lists this clonotype with many counts. The V and J genes are TRBV7-6 and TRBJ2-1; 11 bases line up with TRBD2. The V segment lost 7 bases and the J segment 5 bases; nucleotides outside the gene matches: 10. CDR3 length equals 16 residues. The V gene's germline CDR1 is SGHVS and CDR2 FNYEAQ. This CDR3 reads CASTLRGGLADNEQFF. The CDR3 DNA reads as TGTGCCAGCACTCTAAGGGGGGGACTAGCGGACAATGAGCAGTTCTTC.